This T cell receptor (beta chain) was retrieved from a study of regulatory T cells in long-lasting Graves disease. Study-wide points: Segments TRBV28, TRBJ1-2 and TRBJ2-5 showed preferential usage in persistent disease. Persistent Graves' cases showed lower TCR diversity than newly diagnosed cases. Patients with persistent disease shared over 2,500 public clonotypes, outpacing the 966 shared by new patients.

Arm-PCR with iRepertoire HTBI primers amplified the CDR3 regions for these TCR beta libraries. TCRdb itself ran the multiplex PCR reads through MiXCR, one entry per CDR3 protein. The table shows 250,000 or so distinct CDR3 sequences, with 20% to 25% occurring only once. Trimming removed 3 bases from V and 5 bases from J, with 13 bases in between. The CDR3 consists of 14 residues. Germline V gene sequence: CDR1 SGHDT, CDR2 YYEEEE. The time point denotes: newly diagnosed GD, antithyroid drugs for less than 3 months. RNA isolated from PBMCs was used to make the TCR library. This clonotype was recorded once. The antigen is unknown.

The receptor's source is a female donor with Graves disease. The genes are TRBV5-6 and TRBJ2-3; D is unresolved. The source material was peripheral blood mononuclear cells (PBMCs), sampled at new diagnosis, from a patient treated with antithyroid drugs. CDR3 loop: CASSSAGPVDTQYF. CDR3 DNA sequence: TGTGCCAGCAGCTCCGCTGGCCCGGTAGATACGCAGTATTTT.